One and the same sample provided the 25 T cell receptor beta chains below, sequenced in a study of blood T cell repertoires in COVID-19 (dated by TCRdb to 2018 to 2020). Receptor amplification or capture employed the immunoSEQ multiplex PCR assay. The source is immuneACCESS, and TCRdb retained only in-frame sequences with V and J called. Part of the clones is not carried over; for the studies checked, unresolved V genes explain less than half of this, and the remainder is unexplained. The sample yields approximately 230,000 clones; 80% to 95% were counted once. The ten largest clones capture less than 2.5% of the sample. Sequencing was carried out using PBMCs or T cells enriched from blood (not recorded which). The receptor source for this set is a woman younger than 30 who had recovered from COVID-19.

The chain is built from TRBV5-4 and TRBJ1-6; 7 positions agree with TRBD1. V was clipped by 0 bases and J by 8 bases; unmatched bases: 2. Germline V gene sequence: CDR1 SGHNT, CDR2 YYREEE (reference sequence). There are 14 residues in the CDR3. The CDR3 spells CASSLDRGDSPLHF. CDR3 nucleotides: TGTGCCAGCAGCTTGGACAGGGGTGATTCACCCCTCCACTTT.

V gene TRBV19 combines with J gene TRBJ1-2; D is perhaps TRBD1 (5 bases). Germline CDR1 and CDR2: LNHDA and SQIVND (reference sequence). CDR3 size: 13 residues. Deletions cut 3 bases from V and 8 bases from J, with 13 bases between. The CDR3 reads CASSISGGLGYTF. CDR3 DNA: TGTGCCAGTAGTATTTCCGGGGGGTTAGGCTACACCTTC.

CDR3 protein: CASSQKGPLAGVPNEQYF. CDR3 sequence (DNA): TGCGCCAGCAGCCAAAAAGGCCCTTTAGCGGGAGTTCCAAACGAGCAGTACTTC. The J gene is TRBJ2-7, the V gene TRBV4-1; 9 nucleotides line up with TRBD2. In germline, CDR1 is MGHRA, CDR2 YSYEKL. This CDR3 region has 18 residues. The J segment lost 5 bases and the V segment lost 2 bases, leaving 16 bases of the junction unmatched.

V is TRBV7-3 and J is TRBJ2-3, with 7 nucleotides matching TRBD1. Germline loops: CDR1 SGHTA, CDR2 FQGTGA. This CDR3 has 15 residues. The V and J ends lost 5 bases and 6 bases, in that order; junction bases with no gene match: 11. The CDR3 loop reads CASSPRGHPTDTQYF. For the CDR3, the DNA is TGTGCCAGCAGCCCTAGGGGGCACCCGACCGATACGCAGTATTTT. Based on the CDR3 plus reference TRBV7-3 and TRBJ2-3, the full variable domain is GAGVSQTPSNKVTEKGKYVELRCDPISGHTALYWYRQSLGQGPEFLIYFQGTGAADDSGLPNDRFFAVRPEGSVSTLKIQRTERGDSAVYLCASSPRGHPTDTQYFGPGTRLTVL.

The rearrangement joins TRBV28 to TRBJ2-3; TRBD1 is a possible D gene (5 bases). The CDR3 has 15 amino acids. CDR1 is MDHEN, CDR2 SYDVKM, per germline. Trimming took 5 bases from V and 2 from J, leaving 14 bases between them. CDR3 amino acids: CASSDRSGFTDTQYF. For the CDR3, the DNA is TGTGCCAGCAGTGATAGGTCAGGGTTCACAGATACGCAGTATTTT.

Turning to this clone: The junction departs from germline at one end; a sequencing error may be responsible. The chain uses TRBV28 and TRBJ2-7, with D unclear. This CDR3 has 13 amino acids. Germline V gene sequence: CDR1 MDHEN, CDR2 SYDVKM. CDR3 loop: CASSLNGGIGSDF. The CDR3 bases are TGTGCCAGCAGTTTAAATGGCGGTATCGGCAGTGACTTC.

The chain links TRBV5-6 to TRBJ1-2; perhaps TRBD1 as D (5 bases). The CDR3 is 15 amino acids. The germline CDR1 and CDR2 sequences are SGHDT and YYEEEE. V lost 3 bases to trimming and J lost 2 bases, with 14 bases between them. Here the CDR3 reads CASSYWTRINYGYTF. CDR3 bases: TGTGCCAGCAGCTATTGGACACGCATCAACTATGGCTACACCTTC.

The rearrangement links TRBV18 to TRBJ2-7, with TRBD2 matching over 9 bases. Losses at the gene ends were 3 bases for V and 5 bases for J; bases not matched to a gene: 8. CDR1 is KGHSH, CDR2 LQKENI, per germline. This CDR3 is built from 15 residues. The CDR3 DNA is TGTGCCAGCTCACCCACGGTGCGGGGGGGCGACGAGCAGTACTTC. Protein product: CASSPTVRGGDEQYF.

The chain couples TRBV6-2 or TRBV6-3 to TRBJ2-5; D ambiguous. CDR3 length: 12 amino acids. Trimming removed 5 bases from V and 4 bases from J, with 8 bases in between. Germline-derived CDR1 and CDR2 are MNHEY and SVGEGT. This chain's CDR3 is CASSENGETQYF. CDR3 nucleotides: TGTGCCAGCAGTGAGAACGGAGAGACCCAGTACTTC.

The rearrangement uses TRBV9 and TRBJ1-1; tentatively, D is TRBD1 (6 bases). The V and J ends lost 0 bases and 3 bases respectively, with 9 bases between them. This CDR3 has 14 residues. Per the germline V gene, CDR1 is SGDLS and CDR2 is YYNGEE. CDR3 in amino acids: CASSVGPGDTEAFF. CDR3 in DNA: TGTGCCAGCAGCGTAGGTCCAGGGGACACTGAAGCTTTCTTT.

This clone was seen once. This chain joins TRBV9 and TRBJ1-2; D not resolved. The CDR3 has 15 residues. From germline, CDR1 is SGDLS and CDR2 YYNGEE. The V and J ends lost 4 bases and 0 bases respectively, with 13 bases between them. CDR3 sequence (DNA): TGTGCCAGCAGCCTAACCCCCATAGCTAACTATGGCTACACCTTC. The encoded protein is CASSLTPIANYGYTF.

The chain couples TRBV5-6 to TRBJ2-7, with D tentatively TRBD1 (6 bases). There are 14 residues in the CDR3. Trimming pared 2 bases from V and 4 bases from J, leaving 13 bases between. Germline CDR1 and CDR2: SGHDT and YYEEEE. The CDR3 region is CASSFMFRGYEQYF. CDR3 DNA: TGTGCCAGCAGCTTTATGTTCAGGGGATACGAGCAGTACTTC.

The chain recombines TRBV25-1 with TRBJ1-1, with D maybe TRBD1 (6 bases). Germline assignment: CDR1 MGHDK and CDR2 SYGVNS. V was clipped by 6 bases and J by 6 bases, with 11 bases between them. The CDR3 runs 12 residues. The CDR3 bases are TGTGCCAGCAGCAAGACAGGACCTGAAGCTTTCTTT. This encodes CASSKTGPEAFF.

The table lists this clone with a count of one. The rearrangement links TRBV5-4 to TRBJ2-1; tentative D call: TRBD2 (6 bases). The CDR3 runs 15 residues. Looked up from germline, CDR1 is SGHNT and CDR2 is YYREEE (reference sequence). The germline V and J ends were trimmed by 2 bases and 5 bases, with 14 bases remaining between them. The CDR3 sequence: CASSLRRGGHNEQFF. In DNA, the CDR3 is TGTGCCAGCAGCTTACGGCGGGGAGGCCACAATGAGCAGTTCTTC.

The chain uses TRBV19 and TRBJ1-6; D call uncertain. The germline V gene has CDR1 LNHDA and CDR2 SQIVND (reference sequence). The V gene lost 8 bases and the J gene lost 3 bases, with 14 bases spanning the gap. The CDR3 contains 15 residues. As DNA, the CDR3 is TGTGCCAGTTCCCTCAAGGACTACTATAATTCACCCCTCCACTTT. Amino acids: CASSLKDYYNSPLHF.

Regarding this clone: One end of the junction varies from germline; a read error may be responsible. The chain carries TRBV11-2 and TRBJ1-4, with 8 nucleotides matching TRBD1. Germline V gene sequence: CDR1 SGHAT, CDR2 FQNNGV. CDR3 length: 13 residues. The CDR3 protein is CASSLTTWDRLIF. The CDR3 nucleotides read TGTGCCAGCAGCTTAACCACCTGGGACAGGCTAATTTTT.

This clone was observed once. This chain links TRBV27 with TRBJ2-7, with TRBD1 identical over 8 bases. From germline, CDR1 is MNHEY and CDR2 SMNVEV (reference sequence). The junction had 6 bases not matched to a gene; V was cut back by 3 bases and J by 2 bases. The CDR3 runs to 15 residues. The CDR3 nucleotides are TGTGCCAGCAGTTTTTTTCAGGGGGCGGCCTACGAGCAGTACTTC. Translating it yields CASSFFQGAAYEQYF.

CDR3 bases: TGTGCCAGCAGCGCTACTTCAAGGGGGCGAGGGGAGGACACTGAAGCTTTCTTT. This translates into CASSATSRGRGEDTEAFF. The J gene is TRBJ1-1, the V gene TRBV2, with 7 positions matching TRBD1. After removal of 6 bases from V and 3 bases from J, the junction contained 19 bases not matched to a gene. The CDR3 extends over 18 amino acids. The germline V gene has CDR1 SNHLY and CDR2 FYNNEI.

This clone was observed a handful of times. The chain has TRBV27 and TRBJ2-2, with D tentatively TRBD1 (5 bases). The CDR3 is 11 residues long. V lost 7 bases to trimming and J lost 6 bases, with 6 bases between them. Per germline, CDR1 MNHEY and CDR2 SMNVEV (reference sequence). The CDR3 loop reads CASTGSGELFF. CDR3 nucleotide sequence: TGTGCCAGCACAGGGTCCGGGGAGCTGTTTTTT.

The chain is built from TRBV10-3 and TRBJ2-1; 8 bases fit TRBD1. The CDR3 runs to 14 residues. The V gene's germline CDR1 is ENHRY and CDR2 SYGVKD. After removal of 5 bases from V and 5 bases from J, the junction contained 5 bases not matched to a gene. The CDR3 sequence is CAISPRTGNNEQFF. The CDR3 nucleotides are TGTGCCATCAGTCCCCGGACAGGGAACAATGAGCAGTTCTTC.

There are a few counts of this clone. The chain has TRBV28 and TRBJ2-7; 11 bases match TRBD2. The V segment lost 6 bases and the J segment 2 bases; nucleotides outside the gene matches: 9. CDR1 is MDHEN and CDR2 is SYDVKM in the germline V gene. The CDR3 has 16 residues. In nucleotides, the CDR3 is TGTGCCAGCAGCACGGGGACTAGCGGCAACCCCTACGAGCAGTACTTC. Its translation: CASSTGTSGNPYEQYF.

This rearrangement joins TRBV9 to TRBJ2-7; 8 nucleotides agree with TRBD2. The germline V gene encodes CDR1 SGDLS and CDR2 YYNGEE. V was clipped by 4 bases and J by 6 bases; unmatched bases: 15. The CDR3 runs to 16 residues. The CDR3 bases are TGTGCCAGCAGCCCCCAGCTGGGAGCGGGGGCCGGCGAGCAGTACTTC. Protein product: CASSPQLGAGAGEQYF.

The chain combines TRBV11-1 with TRBJ1-1, with D unclear. V lost 5 bases to trimming and J lost 6 bases, with 7 bases between them. CDR3 length equals 11 residues. CDR1 is SGHAT and CDR2 is FQDESV in the germline V gene (reference sequence). The CDR3: CASSQNSEAFF. In DNA, the CDR3 is TGTGCCAGCAGCCAAAATTCTGAAGCTTTCTTT.

The V gene is TRBV29-1, the J gene TRBJ1-1; D unclear. This CDR3 spans 13 amino acids. Between the trimmed V and J ends, which lost 4 bases and 4 bases, there was a span of 13 bases. CDR1 SQVTM and CDR2 ANQGSEA come from the germline V gene. CDR3 DNA sequence: TGCAGCGTTGGGTCGGGGATAGGCACTGAAGCTTTCTTT. Translation: CSVGSGIGTEAFF.

The rearrangement uses TRBV18 and TRBJ1-2; 11 bases are a match to TRBD1. J lost 6 bases, V lost 0 bases, and 3 bases had no gene match. Germline V gives CDR1 KGHSH, CDR2 LQKENI. There are 15 residues in the CDR3. The CDR3 DNA reads as TGTGCCAGCTCACCACCCATGGACAGGGGGCATGGCTACACCTTC. Translation gives CASSPPMDRGHGYTF.